The entry that follows covers one T cell receptor beta chain sequence. No cognate antigen has been identified for it. Base qualities are not provided; no much larger clone lies one nucleotide away. These data come from a study of B cell selection in AIRE deficiency (dated by TCRdb to the late 2010s). Regarding the study in general: Researchers compared the TCRbeta repertoires of sorted blood CD4+ conventional T cells and regulatory T cells from AIRE-deficient patients with the corresponding repertoires from healthy controls. The TCR-sequenced cohort comprised roughly five AIRE-deficient APECED patients and roughly five healthy control donors.

For sorting, regulatory T cells were defined as CD4+CD25hiCD127low/negative cells. AIRE-deficient patients had APECED syndrome. Sorting of Tconv and Treg cells intended for TCRbeta sequencing was performed on a FACSAria flow cytometer. The sorted cells were collected in 5-ml round-bottom polystyrene tubes, and the dry cell pellets were frozen at -80 degrees C prior to sequencing. The CDR3, cysteine through phenylalanine, is 15 amino acids long. Only the CDR3 region is kept as DNA, spanning 45 bases read in frame from base 1. In the germline V gene, CDR1 corresponds to LGHNA and CDR2 to YNFKEQ. V is trimmed back by 6 bases and J by 3 bases, and the junction contains 7 bases that no gene match accounts for. The full study reports these points: Around 30% of Treg TCRbeta sequences shared among healthy donors appeared in patient Tconv cells, suggesting diversion of Treg-biased clones into the Tconv compartment. Among approximately 3,400 shared Treg TCRbeta sequences, 31.6% were shared exclusively by healthy donors and 9.3% exclusively by patients, which suggests that Treg selection is less efficient in the absence of AIRE. Sequencing covered only TCRbeta chains, and 35% to 40% of shared healthy-donor Treg sequences were also present in healthy Tconv, possibly due to differing TCRalpha chains. Tconv and Treg cells from AIRE-deficient patients showed TCRBV gene usage, CDR3 length and TCR diversity similar to those of healthy donors. Shared Treg sequences had shorter CDR3s, reflecting a bias toward rearrangements with few non-templated nucleotide insertions.

The immunoSEQ platform was used to sequence the TCRbeta chains. As for how the authors treated the data: When Treg repertoires were pooled, patients gave 53,000 or so distinct TCRbeta sequences, while healthy donors gave 9.56x10^4. Treg TCRbeta sequences shared by two or more individuals were defined as public, and these public Treg TCRbeta sequences were subsequently searched for in Tconv repertoires. To test for differences between groups, Mann-Whitney U tests with Bonferroni-Dunn correction were run in GraphPad Prism 7.03. TCRdb retrieved this table from immuneACCESS and kept in-frame rearrangements only. Not all clones are present; in checked studies, unresolved V genes account for under half, and no reason is known for the remainder. V, J and clone size are taken as reported in that table, and D and trimming were inferred from the DNA itself. In this sample the table shows about 21,000 clones, around 93% of which occur a single time. 2% of the sample goes to the ten largest clones.

The sequenced material came from Tregs sorted from PBMCs. This chain joins TRBV4-2 to TRBJ2-7, with 11 bases matching TRBD1. The sequence was obtained from a human donor with AIRE deficiency. The CDR3 protein: CASRQPGQGVYEQYF. The sequenced DNA: TGTGCCAGCAGACAACCGGGACAGGGGGTCTACGAGCAGTACTTC.